The clone carrying this T cell receptor (beta chain) showed up just a few times. Its specificity is unknown. There are 15 residues in the CDR3. J was trimmed by 8 bases and V by 7 bases; bases with no gene match: 16. The germline CDR1 and CDR2 sequences are MNHEY and SMNVEV (reference sequence). This sample is drawn from a study of T cells in Graves' hyperthyroidism and ophthalmopathy. Findings and limits, study-wide: The model identified upcoming ophthalmopathy a median approximately 6.4 months ahead of onset. Expanded thyroid clonotypes (above 0.001) were mostly also found in blood.

Authors of the study amplified TCR beta CDR3 regions from RNA transcripts. The HTBI set primed first-round TCR CDR3 RT-PCR. One entry per CDR3 protein, called by TCRdb with MiXCR from the multiplex PCR reads. The data show approximately 600,000 distinct CDR3 sequences, around 15% seen once. The clonotype comes from a woman in her twenties or thirties with Graves' hyperthyroidism. Sequenced sample: blood. This rearrangement joins TRBV27 to TRBJ1-2; 7 bases agree with TRBD1. DNA for the CDR3: TGTGCCAGCACCCTTAGACAGGGCGGATTTCACGGCTACACCTTC. It codes for CASTLRQGGFHGYTF.